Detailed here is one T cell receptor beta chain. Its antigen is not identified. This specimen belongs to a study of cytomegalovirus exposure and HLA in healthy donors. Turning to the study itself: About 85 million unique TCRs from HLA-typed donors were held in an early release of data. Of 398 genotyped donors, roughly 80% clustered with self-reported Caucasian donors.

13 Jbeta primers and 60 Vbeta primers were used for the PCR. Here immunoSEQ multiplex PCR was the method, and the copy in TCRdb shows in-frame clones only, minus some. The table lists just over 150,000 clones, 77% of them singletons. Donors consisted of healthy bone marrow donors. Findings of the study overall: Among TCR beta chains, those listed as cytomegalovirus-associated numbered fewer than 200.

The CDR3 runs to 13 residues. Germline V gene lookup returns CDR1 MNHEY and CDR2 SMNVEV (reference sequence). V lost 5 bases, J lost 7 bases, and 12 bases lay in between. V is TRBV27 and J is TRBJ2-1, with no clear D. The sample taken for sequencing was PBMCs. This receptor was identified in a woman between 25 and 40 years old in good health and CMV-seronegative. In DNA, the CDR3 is TGTGCCAGCAGTCCGAATCAGGCTAATGAGCAGTTCTTC. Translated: CASSPNQANEQFF.